The source of this T cell receptor beta chain is a study of blood T cell repertoires in COVID-19. Study summary: Acute-phase and convalescent COVID-19 samples originated in the United States, Italy and Spain.

The Seattle site enrolled patients during active infection and followed them longitudinally. As processed by the authors: Amplification from reference gene primers served as the basis for estimated nucleated cell counts. Profiling relied on immunoSEQ multiplex PCR, and the TCRdb table lists in-frame clones only, not all of them. That table gives V, J and clone size, and the DNA gave D and trimming. The data hold approximately 460,000 clones, with 80% to 90% observed a single time. Trimming shortened V by 3 bases and J by 5 bases, and 4 bases separated the two germline ends. CDR3 length equals 10 residues. Germline CDR1 DFQATT, CDR2 SNEGSKA (reference sequence).

This sequence joins TRBV20-1 and TRBJ1-1, with D hard to call. Sequenced: peripheral blood. The sequence derives from a man younger than 30 with COVID-19, enrolled during active disease. The chain's CDR3 is CSARRTEAFF. The CDR3 nucleotides read TGCAGTGCTAGGCGGACTGAAGCTTTCTTT.